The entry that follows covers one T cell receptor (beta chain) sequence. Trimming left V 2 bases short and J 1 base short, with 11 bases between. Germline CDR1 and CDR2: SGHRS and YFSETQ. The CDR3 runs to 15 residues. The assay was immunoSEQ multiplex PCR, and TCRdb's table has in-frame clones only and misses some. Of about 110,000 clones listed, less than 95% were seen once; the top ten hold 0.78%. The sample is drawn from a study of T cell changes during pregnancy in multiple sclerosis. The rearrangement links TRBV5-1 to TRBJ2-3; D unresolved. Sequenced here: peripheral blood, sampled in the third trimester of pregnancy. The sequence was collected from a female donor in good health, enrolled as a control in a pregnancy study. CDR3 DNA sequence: TGCGCCAGCAGCTTAAGCCCTACGGGCACAGATACGCAGTATTTT. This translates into CASSLSPTGTDTQYF.